The TCR beta chain under discussion was sequenced for a study of T-cell reconstitution after alpha-beta-depleted transplantation in children. Study-level results: By about two months after transplant, alpha-beta T cells reportedly arose from several hundred graft clones that had expanded. Once a year had passed after transplant, T-cell counts and diversity came mostly from newly produced T cells.

Preparation of the TCRbeta library involved a method that used unique molecular identifiers. MiXCR was run by TCRdb on the PCR reads, yielding one entry per CDR3 protein. Of 3,000 to 4,500 distinct CDR3 sequences listed, roughly a quarter are singletons. At least ten counts were recorded for this clonotype. Its antigen is unidentified. Trimming stripped 0 bases from V and 6 bases from J, with 9 bases between. The CDR3 loop spans 13 amino acids. Germline CDR1 and CDR2: GTSNPN and SVGIG (reference sequence). J is TRBJ2-1 and V is TRBV30, with D unresolved. This TCR came from a boy in the first two years of life who had a stem cell transplant for acute myeloid leukemia, so the T cells may come from the graft donor. The sequenced sample was PBMCs, mostly from graft donor cells, obtained 60 days after TCRalphabeta/CD19-depleted stem cell transplant. DNA of the CDR3: TGTGCCTGGAGTGTAGGGAACGGCAATGAGCAGTTCTTC. This codes for CAWSVGNGNEQFF.